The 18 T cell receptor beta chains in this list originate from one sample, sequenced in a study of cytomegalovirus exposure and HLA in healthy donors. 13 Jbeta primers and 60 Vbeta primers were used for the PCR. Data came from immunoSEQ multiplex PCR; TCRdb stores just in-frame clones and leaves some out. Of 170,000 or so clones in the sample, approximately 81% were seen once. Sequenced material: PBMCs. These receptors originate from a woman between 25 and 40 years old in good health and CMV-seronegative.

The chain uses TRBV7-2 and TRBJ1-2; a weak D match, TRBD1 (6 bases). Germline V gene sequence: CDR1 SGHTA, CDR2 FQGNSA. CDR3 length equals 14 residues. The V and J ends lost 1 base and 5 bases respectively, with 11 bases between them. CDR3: CASSLEQGAYGYTF. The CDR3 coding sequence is TGTGCCAGCAGCTTAGAACAGGGCGCTTATGGCTACACCTTC.

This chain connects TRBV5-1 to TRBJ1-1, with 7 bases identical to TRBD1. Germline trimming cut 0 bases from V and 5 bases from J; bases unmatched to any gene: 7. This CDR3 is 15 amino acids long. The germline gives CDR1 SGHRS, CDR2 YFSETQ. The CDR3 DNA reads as TGCGCCAGCAGCTTGGGAGACAGGGTAAGGACTGAAGCTTTCTTT. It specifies CASSLGDRVRTEAFF.

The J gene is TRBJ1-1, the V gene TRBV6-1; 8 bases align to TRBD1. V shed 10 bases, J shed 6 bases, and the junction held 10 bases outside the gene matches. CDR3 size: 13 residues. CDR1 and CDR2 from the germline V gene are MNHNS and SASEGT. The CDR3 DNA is TGTGCCACCGGGGGGCGACAGGGGCCTGAAGCTTTCTTT. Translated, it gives CATGGRQGPEAFF.

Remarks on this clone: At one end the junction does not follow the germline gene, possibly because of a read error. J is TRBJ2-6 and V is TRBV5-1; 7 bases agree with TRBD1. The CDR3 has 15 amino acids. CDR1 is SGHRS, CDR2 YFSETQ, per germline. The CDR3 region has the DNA TGCGCCAGCAGCACCACAGGGGACGGGGCCAACGGCCTGACTTTC. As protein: CASSTTGDGANGLTF.

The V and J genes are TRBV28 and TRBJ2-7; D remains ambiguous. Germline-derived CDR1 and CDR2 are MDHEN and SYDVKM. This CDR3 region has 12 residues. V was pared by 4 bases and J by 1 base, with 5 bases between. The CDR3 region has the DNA TGTGCCAGCAGTTGGGCTTCCTACGAGCAGTACTTC. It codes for CASSWASYEQYF.

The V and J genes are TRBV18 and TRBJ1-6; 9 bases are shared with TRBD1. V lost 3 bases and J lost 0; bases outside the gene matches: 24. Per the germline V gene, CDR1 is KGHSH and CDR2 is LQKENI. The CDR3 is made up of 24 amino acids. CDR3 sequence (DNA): TGTGCCAGCTCACCCACGCTTAACACCGGGACAGGGAATTTCCCGAGCTCCTATAATTCACCCCTCCACTTT. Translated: CASSPTLNTGTGNFPSSYNSPLHF.

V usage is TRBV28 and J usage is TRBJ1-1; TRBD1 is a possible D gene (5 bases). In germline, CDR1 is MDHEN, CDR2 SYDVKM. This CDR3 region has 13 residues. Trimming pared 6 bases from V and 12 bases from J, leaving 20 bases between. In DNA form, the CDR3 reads TGTGCCAGCAGACATCGCTCGGGGGGTAAATCTTTCTTT. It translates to CASRHRSGGKSFF. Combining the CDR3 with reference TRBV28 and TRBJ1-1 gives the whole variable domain DVKVTQSSRYLVKRTGEKVFLECVQDMDHENMFWYRQDPGLGLRLIYFSYDVKMKEKGDIPEGYSVSREKKERFSLILESASTNQTSMYLCASRHRSGGKSFFGQGTRLTVV.

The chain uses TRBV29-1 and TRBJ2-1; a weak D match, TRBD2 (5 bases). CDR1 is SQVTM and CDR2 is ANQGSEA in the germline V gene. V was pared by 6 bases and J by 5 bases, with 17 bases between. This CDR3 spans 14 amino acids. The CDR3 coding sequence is TGCAGCGTCCCTCTTGGGAGCGGTCACAATGAGCAGTTCTTC. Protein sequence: CSVPLGSGHNEQFF.

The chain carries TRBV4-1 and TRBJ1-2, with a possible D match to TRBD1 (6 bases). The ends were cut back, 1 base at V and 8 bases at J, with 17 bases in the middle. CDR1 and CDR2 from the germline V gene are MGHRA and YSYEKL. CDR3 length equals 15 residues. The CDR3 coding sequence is TGCGCCAGCAGCCAAGTGGATACAGGGTTCGGCGGCTACACCTTC. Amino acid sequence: CASSQVDTGFGGYTF.

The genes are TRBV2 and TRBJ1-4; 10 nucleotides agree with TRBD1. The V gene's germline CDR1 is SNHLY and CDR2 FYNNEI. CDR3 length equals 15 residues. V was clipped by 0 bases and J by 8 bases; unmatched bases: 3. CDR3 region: CASSEAGQGFEKLFF. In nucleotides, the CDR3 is TGTGCCAGCAGTGAAGCGGGACAGGGGTTCGAAAAACTGTTTTTT.

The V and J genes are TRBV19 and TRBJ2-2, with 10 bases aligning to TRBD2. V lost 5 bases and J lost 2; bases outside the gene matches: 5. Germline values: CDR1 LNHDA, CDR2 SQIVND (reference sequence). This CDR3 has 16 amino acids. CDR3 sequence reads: CASSAIAGGNTGELFF. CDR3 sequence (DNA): TGTGCCAGTAGTGCCATAGCGGGGGGTAACACCGGGGAGCTGTTTTTT.

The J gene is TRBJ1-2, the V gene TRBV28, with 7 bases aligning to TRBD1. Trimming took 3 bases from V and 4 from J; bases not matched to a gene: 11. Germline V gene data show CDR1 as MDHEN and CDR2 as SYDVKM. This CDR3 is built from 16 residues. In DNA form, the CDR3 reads TGTGCCAGCAGTTTGACAGGGACCCACTTCGGCTATGGCTACACCTTC. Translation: CASSLTGTHFGYGYTF.

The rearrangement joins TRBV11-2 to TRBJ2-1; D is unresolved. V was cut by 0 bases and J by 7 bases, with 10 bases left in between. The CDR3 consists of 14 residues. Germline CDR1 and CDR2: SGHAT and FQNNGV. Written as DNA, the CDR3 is TGTGCCAGCAGCTTAGAGTCGTGGCTTAATGAGCAGTTCTTC. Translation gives CASSLESWLNEQFF.

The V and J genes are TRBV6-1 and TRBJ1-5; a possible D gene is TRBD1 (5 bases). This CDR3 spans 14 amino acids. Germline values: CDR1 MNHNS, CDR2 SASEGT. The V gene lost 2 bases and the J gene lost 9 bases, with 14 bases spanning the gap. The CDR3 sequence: CASSESGTVGPQHF. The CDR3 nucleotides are TGTGCCAGCAGTGAAAGCGGGACGGTAGGGCCCCAGCATTTT.

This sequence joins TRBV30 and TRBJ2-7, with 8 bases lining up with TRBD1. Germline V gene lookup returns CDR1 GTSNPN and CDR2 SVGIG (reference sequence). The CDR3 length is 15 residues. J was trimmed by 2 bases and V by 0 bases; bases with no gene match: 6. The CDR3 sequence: CAWSVRGQVTYEQYF. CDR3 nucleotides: TGTGCCTGGAGTGTACGGGGACAGGTTACCTACGAGCAGTACTTC.

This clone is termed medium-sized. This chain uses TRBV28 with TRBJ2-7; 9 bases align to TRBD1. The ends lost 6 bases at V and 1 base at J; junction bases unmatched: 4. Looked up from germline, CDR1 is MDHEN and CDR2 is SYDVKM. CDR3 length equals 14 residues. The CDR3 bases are TGTGCCAGCAGACAGGGGGCTGGTTCCTACGAGCAGTACTTC. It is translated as CASRQGAGSYEQYF.

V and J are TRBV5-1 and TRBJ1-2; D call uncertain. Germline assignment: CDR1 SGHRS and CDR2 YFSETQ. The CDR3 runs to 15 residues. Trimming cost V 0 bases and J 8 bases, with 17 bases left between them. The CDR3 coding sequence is TGCGCCAGCAGCTTGGCCCCGGGATTACTGGACGGCTACACCTTC. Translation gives CASSLAPGLLDGYTF.

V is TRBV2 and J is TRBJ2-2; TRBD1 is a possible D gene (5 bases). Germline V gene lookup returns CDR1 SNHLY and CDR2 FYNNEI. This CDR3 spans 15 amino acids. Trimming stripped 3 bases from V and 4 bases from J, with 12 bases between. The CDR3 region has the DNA TGTGCCAGCAGTGATTCAGGGATGGGCACCGGGGAGCTGTTTTTT. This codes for CASSDSGMGTGELFF. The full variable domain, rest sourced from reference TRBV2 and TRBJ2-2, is EPEVTQTPSHQVTQMGQEVILRCVPISNHLYFYWYRQILGQKVEFLVSFYNNEISEKSEIFDDQFSVERPDGSNFTLKIRSTKLEDSAMYFCASSDSGMGTGELFFGEGSRLTVL.